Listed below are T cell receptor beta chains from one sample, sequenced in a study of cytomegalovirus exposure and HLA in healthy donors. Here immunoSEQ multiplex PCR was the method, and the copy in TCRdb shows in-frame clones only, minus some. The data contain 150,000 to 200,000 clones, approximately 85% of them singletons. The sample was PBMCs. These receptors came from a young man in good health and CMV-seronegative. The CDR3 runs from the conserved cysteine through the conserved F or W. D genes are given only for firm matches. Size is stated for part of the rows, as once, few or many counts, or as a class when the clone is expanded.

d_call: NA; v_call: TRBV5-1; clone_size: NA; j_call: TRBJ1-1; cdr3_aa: CASGEGARVNTEAFF; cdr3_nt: TGCGCCAGCGGCGAAGGGGCCCGGGTGAACACTGAAGCTTTCTTT
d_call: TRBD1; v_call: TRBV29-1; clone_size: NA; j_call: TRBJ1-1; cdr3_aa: CSVLRTGPNTEAFF; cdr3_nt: TGCAGCGTTCTCCGGACAGGGCCGAACACTGAAGCTTTCTTT
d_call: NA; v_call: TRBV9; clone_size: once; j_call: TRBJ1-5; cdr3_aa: CASSVDQGNQPQHF; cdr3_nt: TGTGCCAGCAGCGTAGATCAGGGCAATCAGCCCCAGCATTTT
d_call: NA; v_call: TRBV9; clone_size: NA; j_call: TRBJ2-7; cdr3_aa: CASSAGPGSYEQYF; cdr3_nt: TGTGCCAGCAGCGCAGGGCCCGGATCCTACGAGCAGTACTTC
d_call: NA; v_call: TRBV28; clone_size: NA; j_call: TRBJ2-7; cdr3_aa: CASSFLVLTYEQYF; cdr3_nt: TGTGCCAGCAGTTTCTTAGTGCTAACCTACGAGCAGTACTTC
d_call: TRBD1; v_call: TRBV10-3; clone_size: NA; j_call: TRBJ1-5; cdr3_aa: CAISQDRGEIQPQHF; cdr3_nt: TGTGCCATCAGTCAGGACAGGGGGGAGATTCAGCCCCAGCATTTT
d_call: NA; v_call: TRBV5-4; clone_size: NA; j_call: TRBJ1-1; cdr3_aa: CASSARTARNTEAFF; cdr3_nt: TGTGCCAGCAGCGCCAGGACAGCCAGGAACACTGAAGCTTTCTTT
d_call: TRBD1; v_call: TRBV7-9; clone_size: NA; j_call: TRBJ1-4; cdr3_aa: CASSYTGAWEKLFF; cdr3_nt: TGTGCCAGCAGCTACACAGGGGCATGGGAAAAACTGTTTTTT
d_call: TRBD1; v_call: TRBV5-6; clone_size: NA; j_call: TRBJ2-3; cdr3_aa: CASSWDRHTDTQYF; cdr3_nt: TGTGCCAGCAGCTGGGACAGGCACACAGATACGCAGTATTTT
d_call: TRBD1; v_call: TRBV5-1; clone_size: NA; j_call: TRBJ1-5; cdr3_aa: CASSLRQGDQPQHF; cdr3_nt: TGCGCCAGCAGCTTGAGACAGGGGGATCAGCCCCAGCATTTT
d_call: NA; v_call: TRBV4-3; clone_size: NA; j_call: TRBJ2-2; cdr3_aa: CASSPGDSSYSHGELFF; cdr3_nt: TGCGCCAGCAGCCCGGGGGACAGTAGTTACTCTCACGGGGAGCTGTTTTTT
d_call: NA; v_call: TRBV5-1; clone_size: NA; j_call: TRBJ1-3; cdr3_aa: CASTREGGADGNTIYF; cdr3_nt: TGCGCCAGCACCCGGGAGGGGGGCGCGGATGGAAACACCATATATTTT
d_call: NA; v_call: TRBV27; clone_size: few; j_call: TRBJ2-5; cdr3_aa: CASNESGGSWETQYF; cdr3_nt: TGTGCCAGCAATGAGTCCGGGGGATCGTGGGAGACCCAGTACTTC
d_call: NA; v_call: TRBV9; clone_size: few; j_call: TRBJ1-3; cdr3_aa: CASSTQGLSGNTIYF; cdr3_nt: TGTGCCAGCAGCACCCAGGGACTCTCTGGAAACACCATATATTTT
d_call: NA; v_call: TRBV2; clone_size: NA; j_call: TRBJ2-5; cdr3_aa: CASRRLEQETQYF; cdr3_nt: TGTGCCAGCAGGCGACTTGAACAAGAGACCCAGTACTTC